This is a list of T cell receptor beta chains from one sample in a study of cytomegalovirus exposure and HLA in healthy donors. Sequencing was performed with immunoSEQ multiplex PCR; in TCRdb, only in-frame clones are kept and a portion is missing. The repertoire consists of some 130,000 clones, with about 85% occurring once and the leading ten covering 1.7%. Sample: PBMCs. These receptors were obtained from a boy between 10 and 17 years old in good health and CMV-seronegative. Both conserved end residues are part of each CDR3. A D gene is named only where the DNA matches it firmly. Size tells how often a clone was seen (once, few, many) or the class of an expanded clone, and some rows leave it out.

j_call d_call clone_size v_call cdr3_aa cdr3_nt
TRBJ1-2 NA NA TRBV19 CASRDADYGYTF TGTGCCAGTAGGGATGCGGACTATGGCTACACCTTC
TRBJ2-6 NA NA TRBV18 CASSPLPPGGRAGANVLTF TGTGCCAGCTCTCCCCTCCCTCCAGGTGGGCGTGCTGGGGCCAACGTCCTGACTTTC
TRBJ2-1 TRBD2 NA TRBV10-2 CASSLTSGRFYNEQFF TGCGCCAGCAGTTTGACTAGCGGGAGGTTCTACAATGAGCAGTTCTTC
TRBJ2-7 TRBD2 NA TRBV5-4 CASSPGLAGSYEQYF TGTGCCAGCAGCCCCGGACTAGCGGGGTCCTACGAGCAGTACTTC
TRBJ2-3 TRBD2 NA TRBV5-1 CASSLAPSGSTDTQYF TGCGCCAGCAGCTTGGCGCCTAGCGGAAGCACAGATACGCAGTATTTT
TRBJ1-5 NA once TRBV7-2 CASGEYSNQPQHF TGTGCCAGCGGGGAGTATAGCAATCAGCCCCAGCATTTT
TRBJ1-1 TRBD1 NA TRBV5-1 CASSLGTGPNTEAFF TGCGCCAGCAGCTTGGGGACAGGGCCGAACACTGAAGCTTTCTTT
TRBJ2-4 NA NA TRBV19 CASSISRVLAKNIQYF TGTGCCAGTAGTATAAGCAGGGTCCTAGCCAAAAACATTCAGTACTTC
TRBJ2-2 TRBD2 NA TRBV30 CAWRPSGYSAGELFF TGTGCCTGGAGGCCTAGCGGGTATTCCGCCGGGGAGCTGTTTTTT
TRBJ2-2 NA NA TRBV9 CASSVGIGELFF TGTGCCAGCAGCGTCGGGATCGGGGAGCTGTTTTTT
TRBJ1-6 NA few TRBV4-3 CASSQALPRVTNSPLHF TGCGCCAGCAGCCAAGCGCTCCCGAGAGTTACTAATTCACCCCTCCACTTT
TRBJ2-7 NA NA TRBV7-2 CASSPSTGSSYEQYF TGTGCCAGCAGCCCCTCTACAGGGAGCTCCTACGAGCAGTACTTC
TRBJ1-1 NA few TRBV6-6 CASGQTASTEAFF TGTGCCAGCGGGCAGACGGCTTCCACTGAAGCTTTCTTT
TRBJ1-2 NA NA TRBV5-6 CASSLATGSGYTF TGTGCCAGCAGCTTGGCGACAGGCTCTGGCTACACCTTC
TRBJ1-2 TRBD1 NA TRBV5-6 CASSREGQGAGGYTF TGTGCCAGCAGTAGGGAAGGGCAGGGGGCTGGAGGCTACACCTTC
TRBJ2-7 NA NA TRBV15 CATSKDTGWYEQYF TGTGCCACCAGCAAAGACACAGGGTGGTACGAGCAGTACTTC
TRBJ1-1 NA NA TRBV10-3 CAISEPPLIQDGNTEAFF TGTGCCATCAGTGAGCCTCCGTTGATTCAGGATGGGAACACTGAAGCTTTCTTT
TRBJ2-2 NA NA TRBV5-6 CASSFGQGTGELFF TGTGCCAGCAGCTTCGGCCAGGGGACCGGGGAGCTGTTTTTT
TRBJ1-6 TRBD1 once TRBV7-9 CASSLVVGTGDSPLHF TGTGCCAGCAGCTTAGTGGTTGGGACAGGGGACTCACCCCTCCACTTT
TRBJ2-5 NA NA TRBV25-1 CASSEASGTGRETQYF TGTGCCAGCAGTGAGGCCTCCGGGACGGGGAGGGAGACCCAGTACTTC
TRBJ1-1 TRBD1 NA TRBV7-2 CASSRWTGTNTEAFF TGTGCCAGCAGCCGCTGGACAGGGACGAACACTGAAGCTTTCTTT
TRBJ1-5 TRBD1 NA TRBV27 CASSPMDRAQPQHF TGTGCCAGCAGTCCCATGGACAGGGCTCAGCCCCAGCATTTT
TRBJ2-1 TRBD2 once TRBV5-4 CASSASGRANEQFF TGTGCCAGCAGCGCGAGCGGGAGGGCGAATGAGCAGTTCTTC
TRBJ1-5 TRBD1 few TRBV7-6 CASSPRQGSQPQHF TGTGCCAGCAGCCCCCGACAGGGAAGTCAGCCCCAGCATTTT
TRBJ1-1 NA NA TRBV4-3 CASSQDSGPNTEAFF TGCGCCAGCAGCCAAGACTCAGGGCCAAACACTGAAGCTTTCTTT
TRBJ2-4 TRBD1 NA TRBV9 CASSVGGQGSYIQYF TGTGCCAGCAGCGTAGGGGGACAGGGTAGTTACATTCAGTACTTC
TRBJ1-5 NA NA TRBV7-2 CASSLAGTGNNQPQHF TGTGCCAGCAGCTTAGCGGGAACAGGTAACAATCAGCCCCAGCATTTT
TRBJ2-7 NA NA TRBV2 CASSEDTSPQYF TGTGCCAGCAGCGAAGATACTAGCCCGCAGTACTTC
TRBJ2-5 NA NA TRBV7-3 CASSPDRSQETQYF TGTGCCAGCAGCCCCGACAGGAGCCAAGAGACCCAGTACTTC
TRBJ1-2 NA NA TRBV2 CASSERKTGPYGYTF TGTGCCAGCAGTGAACGGAAGACAGGCCCCTATGGCTACACCTTC
TRBJ2-1 NA NA TRBV6-5 CAQQYIYNEQFF TGTGCCCAACAGTACATTTACAATGAGCAGTTCTTC
TRBJ2-7 NA NA TRBV10-3 CAISEPQGSYEQYF TGTGCCATCAGTGAGCCCCAGGGCTCCTACGAGCAGTACTTC
TRBJ1-6 NA NA TRBV30 CAWSALSPLHF TGTGCCTGGAGTGCTCTTTCACCCCTCCACTTT
TRBJ2-5 NA NA TRBV5-1 CASSLQAAGETQYF TGCGCCAGCAGCTTGCAGGCAGCGGGAGAGACCCAGTACTTC
TRBJ1-2 NA NA TRBV6-1 CASSEERDYGYTF TGTGCCAGCAGTGAAGAACGGGACTATGGCTACACCTTC
TRBJ1-1 NA NA TRBV5-4 CASSLAGTDAEAFF TGTGCCAGCAGCTTGGCAGGAACAGACGCTGAAGCTTTCTTT
TRBJ1-1 NA NA TRBV7-3 CASSPRGLGNTEAFF TGTGCCAGCAGCCCCAGGGGATTAGGGAACACTGAAGCTTTCTTT
TRBJ2-6 NA NA TRBV15 CATSREADSGANVLTF TGTGCCACCAGCAGAGAAGCGGACTCTGGGGCCAACGTCCTGACTTTC
TRBJ1-4 TRBD1 NA TRBV7-2 CASSSPDRGSEKLFF TGTGCCAGCAGCTCCCCAGACAGGGGAAGTGAAAAACTGTTTTTT
TRBJ1-3 NA NA TRBV2 CVVWGGSGNTIYF TGTGTCGTTTGGGGGGGCTCTGGAAACACCATATATTTT
TRBJ1-6 NA NA TRBV19 CATNEGTNSPLHF TGTGCCACTAACGAGGGGACAAATTCACCCCTCCACTTT
TRBJ1-5 NA NA TRBV6-1 CASSETGNQPQHF TGTGCCAGCAGTGAGACGGGGAATCAGCCCCAGCATTTT
TRBJ2-1 TRBD1 NA TRBV11-3 CASSLERQGHEQFF TGTGCCAGCAGCTTAGAACGACAGGGGCATGAGCAGTTCTTC
TRBJ2-7 NA NA TRBV5-4 CASSLVQDISYEQYF TGTGCCAGCAGCTTGGTACAGGATATTTCCTACGAGCAGTACTTC
TRBJ1-4 TRBD1 few TRBV6-7 CARAGTGDEKLFF TGTGCCAGAGCCGGGACAGGGGATGAAAAACTGTTTTTT
TRBJ1-1 TRBD1 NA TRBV9 CASSVGQGTEAFF TGTGCCAGCAGCGTAGGACAGGGAACTGAAGCTTTCTTT
TRBJ2-7 TRBD1 NA TRBV18 CASSAPGQGFWEQYF TGTGCCAGCTCCGCCCCCGGACAGGGTTTCTGGGAGCAGTACTTC
TRBJ2-7 TRBD2 NA TRBV5-1 CASRGDAGGRLKSYEQYF TGCGCCAGCAGGGGAGATGCGGGAGGGCGCCTAAAATCCTACGAGCAGTACTTC
TRBJ2-1 TRBD2 NA TRBV6-4 CASSWTSGGRNEQFF TGTGCCAGCAGTTGGACTAGCGGGGGGCGGAATGAGCAGTTCTTC